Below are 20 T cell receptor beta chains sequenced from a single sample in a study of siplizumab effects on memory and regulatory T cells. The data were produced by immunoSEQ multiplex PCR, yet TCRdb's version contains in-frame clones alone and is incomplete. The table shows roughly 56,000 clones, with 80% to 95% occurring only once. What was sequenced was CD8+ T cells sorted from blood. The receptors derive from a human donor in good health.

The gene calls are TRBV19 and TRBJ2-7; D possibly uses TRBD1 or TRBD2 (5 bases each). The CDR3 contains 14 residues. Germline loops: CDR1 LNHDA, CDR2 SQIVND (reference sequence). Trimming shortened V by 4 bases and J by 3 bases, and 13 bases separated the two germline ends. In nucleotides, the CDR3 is TGTGCCAGTAGTACATACCGGGACGGCTACGAGCAGTACTTC. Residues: CASSTYRDGYEQYF.

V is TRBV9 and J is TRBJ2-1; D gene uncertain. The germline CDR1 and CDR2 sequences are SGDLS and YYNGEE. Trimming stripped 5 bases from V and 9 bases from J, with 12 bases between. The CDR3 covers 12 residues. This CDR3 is CASRGSEREQFF. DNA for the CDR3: TGTGCCAGCAGGGGAAGCGAGCGTGAGCAGTTCTTC. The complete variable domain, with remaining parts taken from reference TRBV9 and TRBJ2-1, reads DSGVTQTPKHLITATGQRVTLRCSPRSGDLSVYWYQQSLDQGLQFLIQYYNGEERAKGNILERFSAQQFPDLHSELNLSSLELGDSALYFCASRGSEREQFFGPGTRLTVL.

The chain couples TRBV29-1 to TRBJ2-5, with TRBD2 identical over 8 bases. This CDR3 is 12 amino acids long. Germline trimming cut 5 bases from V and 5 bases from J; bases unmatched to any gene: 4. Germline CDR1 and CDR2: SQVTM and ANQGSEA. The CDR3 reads CSVPAGVETQYF. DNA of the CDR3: TGCAGCGTTCCAGCGGGAGTGGAGACCCAGTACTTC. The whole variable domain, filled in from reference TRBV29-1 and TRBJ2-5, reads SAVISQKPSRDICQRGTSLTIQCQVDSQVTMMFWYRQQPGQSLTLIATANQGSEATYESGFVIDKFPISRPNLTFSTLTVSNMSPEDSSIYLCSVPAGVETQYFGPGTRLLVL.

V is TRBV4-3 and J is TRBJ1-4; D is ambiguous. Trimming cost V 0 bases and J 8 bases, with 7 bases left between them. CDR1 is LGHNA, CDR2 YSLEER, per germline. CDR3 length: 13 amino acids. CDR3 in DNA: TGCGCCAGCAGCCAAGATTCGTGGGAAAAACTGTTTTTT. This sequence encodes CASSQDSWEKLFF.

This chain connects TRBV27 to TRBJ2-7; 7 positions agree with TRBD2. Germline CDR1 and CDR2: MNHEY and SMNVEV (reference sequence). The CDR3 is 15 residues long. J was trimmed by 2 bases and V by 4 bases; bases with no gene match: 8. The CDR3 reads CASSSTSNEAYEQYF. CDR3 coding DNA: TGTGCCAGCAGTTCGACTAGCAACGAGGCCTACGAGCAGTACTTC.

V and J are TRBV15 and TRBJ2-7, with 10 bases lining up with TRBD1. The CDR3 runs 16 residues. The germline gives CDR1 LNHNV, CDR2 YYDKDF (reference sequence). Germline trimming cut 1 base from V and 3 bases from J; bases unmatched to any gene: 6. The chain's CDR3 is CATSRAGDRGLYEQYF. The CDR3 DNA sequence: TGTGCCACCAGCAGAGCGGGTGACAGGGGGCTCTACGAGCAGTACTTC.

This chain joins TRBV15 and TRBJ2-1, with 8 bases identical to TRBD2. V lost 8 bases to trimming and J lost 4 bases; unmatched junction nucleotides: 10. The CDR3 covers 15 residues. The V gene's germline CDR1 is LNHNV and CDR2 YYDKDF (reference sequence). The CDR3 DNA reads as TGTGCCACCGGAACTTTAGCGGGAACTTACAATGAGCAGTTCTTC. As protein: CATGTLAGTYNEQFF.

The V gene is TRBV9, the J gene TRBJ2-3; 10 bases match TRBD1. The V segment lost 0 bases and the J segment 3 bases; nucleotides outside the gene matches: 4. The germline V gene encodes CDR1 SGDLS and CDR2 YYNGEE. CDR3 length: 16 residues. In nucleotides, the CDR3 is TGTGCCAGCAGCGTAGCCGACAGGGGGCCGACAGATACGCAGTATTTT. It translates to CASSVADRGPTDTQYF.

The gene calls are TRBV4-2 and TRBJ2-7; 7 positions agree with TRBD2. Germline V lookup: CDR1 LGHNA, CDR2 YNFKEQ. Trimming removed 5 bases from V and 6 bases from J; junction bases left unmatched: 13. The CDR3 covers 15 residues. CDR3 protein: CASSLLEGLNGEQYF. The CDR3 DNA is TGTGCCAGCAGCTTACTTGAGGGACTAAACGGCGAGCAGTACTTC.

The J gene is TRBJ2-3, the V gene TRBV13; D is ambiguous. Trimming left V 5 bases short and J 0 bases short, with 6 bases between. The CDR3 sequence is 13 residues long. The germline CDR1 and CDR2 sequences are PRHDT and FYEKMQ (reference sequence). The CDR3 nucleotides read TGTGCCAGCAGCGAAGATAGCACAGATACGCAGTATTTT. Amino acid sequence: CASSEDSTDTQYF.

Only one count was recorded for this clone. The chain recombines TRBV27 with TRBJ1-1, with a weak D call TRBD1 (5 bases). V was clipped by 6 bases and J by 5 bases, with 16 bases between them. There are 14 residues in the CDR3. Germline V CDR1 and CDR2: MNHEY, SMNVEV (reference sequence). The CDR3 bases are TGTGCCAGCAGACCCAGGGAGGGACGTACTGAAGCTTTCTTT. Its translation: CASRPREGRTEAFF.

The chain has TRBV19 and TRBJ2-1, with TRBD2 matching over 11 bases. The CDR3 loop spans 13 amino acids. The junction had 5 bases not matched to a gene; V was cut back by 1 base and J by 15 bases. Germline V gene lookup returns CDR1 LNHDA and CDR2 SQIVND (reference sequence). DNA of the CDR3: TGTGCCAGTAGTATAGTAGCGGGAGGGCCGCGGTTCTTC. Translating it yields CASSIVAGGPRFF.

The DNA of the CDR3 is TGCAGCGTTGTGTGGACAGGGAACACCGGGGAGCTGTTTTTT. Encoded protein: CSVVWTGNTGELFF. The J gene is TRBJ2-2, the V gene TRBV29-1; 7 positions match TRBD1. Germline V gives CDR1 SQVTM, CDR2 ANQGSEA. CDR3 length equals 14 residues. J lost 1 base, V lost 4 bases, and 3 bases had no gene match.

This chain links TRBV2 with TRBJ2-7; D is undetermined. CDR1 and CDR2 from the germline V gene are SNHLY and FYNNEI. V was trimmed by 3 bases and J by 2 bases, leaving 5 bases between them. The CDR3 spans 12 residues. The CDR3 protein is CASSDRTYEQYF. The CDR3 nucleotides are TGTGCCAGCAGTGACAGAACCTACGAGCAGTACTTC.

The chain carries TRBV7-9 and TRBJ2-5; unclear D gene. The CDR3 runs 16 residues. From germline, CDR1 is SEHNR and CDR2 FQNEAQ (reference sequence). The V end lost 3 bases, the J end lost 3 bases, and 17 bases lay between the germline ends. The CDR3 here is CASSLTSPPHEETQYF. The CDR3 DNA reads TGTGCCAGCAGCTTGACTTCTCCACCGCATGAAGAGACCCAGTACTTC.

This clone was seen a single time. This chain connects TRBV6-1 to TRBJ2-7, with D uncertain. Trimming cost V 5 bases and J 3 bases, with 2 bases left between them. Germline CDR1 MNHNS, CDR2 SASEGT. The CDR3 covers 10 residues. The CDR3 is CASSLYEQYF. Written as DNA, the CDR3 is TGTGCCAGCAGTCTCTACGAGCAGTACTTC.

The CDR3 sequence is CASSYGLAGGIRSYEQYF. The CDR3 DNA sequence: TGTGCCAGCAGCTACGGACTAGCGGGAGGAATCAGATCCTACGAGCAGTACTTC. This chain links TRBV11-2 with TRBJ2-7, with 14 bases matching TRBD2. With V trimmed by 4 bases and J by 1 base, 9 bases remained unmatched. Germline CDR1 SGHAT, CDR2 FQNNGV. The CDR3 extends over 18 amino acids.

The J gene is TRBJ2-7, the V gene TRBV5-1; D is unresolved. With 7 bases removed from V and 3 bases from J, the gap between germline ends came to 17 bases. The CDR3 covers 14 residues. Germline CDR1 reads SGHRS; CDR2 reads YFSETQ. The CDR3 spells CASSSGPNIYEQYF. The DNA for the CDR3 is TGCGCCAGCTCCTCTGGGCCGAATATCTACGAGCAGTACTTC.

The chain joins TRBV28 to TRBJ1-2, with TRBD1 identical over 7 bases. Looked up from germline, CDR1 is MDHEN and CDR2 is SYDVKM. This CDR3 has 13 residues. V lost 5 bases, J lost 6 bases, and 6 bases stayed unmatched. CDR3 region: CASSPQTGNGYTF. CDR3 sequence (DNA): TGTGCCAGCAGTCCCCAGACAGGGAATGGCTACACCTTC.

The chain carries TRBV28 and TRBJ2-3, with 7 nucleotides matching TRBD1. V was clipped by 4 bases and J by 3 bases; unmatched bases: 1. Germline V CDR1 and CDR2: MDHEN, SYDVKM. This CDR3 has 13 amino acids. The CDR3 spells CASSWGQTDTQYF. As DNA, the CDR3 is TGTGCCAGCAGTTGGGGACAGACAGATACGCAGTATTTT.